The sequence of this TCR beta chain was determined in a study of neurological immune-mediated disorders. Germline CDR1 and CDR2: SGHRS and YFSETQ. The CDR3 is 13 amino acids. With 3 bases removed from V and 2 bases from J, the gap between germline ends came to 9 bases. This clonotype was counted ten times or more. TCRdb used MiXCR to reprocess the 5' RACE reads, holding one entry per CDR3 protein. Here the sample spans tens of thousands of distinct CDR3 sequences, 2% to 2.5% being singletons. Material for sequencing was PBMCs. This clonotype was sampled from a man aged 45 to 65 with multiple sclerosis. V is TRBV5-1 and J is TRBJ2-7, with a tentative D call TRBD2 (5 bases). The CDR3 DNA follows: TGCGCCAGCAGCTCCGGGATTACCTACGAGCAGTACTTC. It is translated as CASSSGITYEQYF.